This TCR beta chain was identified during a study of cytomegalovirus exposure and HLA in healthy donors. V lost 9 bases, J lost 3 bases, and 7 bases stayed unmatched. Germline V gives CDR1 SGHRS, CDR2 YFSETQ. This CDR3 region has 13 residues. Primers included in the PCR were 60 Vbeta and 13 Jbeta primers. Method: immunoSEQ multiplex PCR; TCRdb's copy keeps in-frame clones and lacks some. Altogether approximately 100,000 clones are present, 65% to 85% being singletons, with the ten largest covering 2% to 2.5%. Sample: PBMCs. This clonotype originated in a man in his late teens or twenties in good health and CMV-seronegative. This chain connects TRBV5-1 to TRBJ2-7; 9 bases fit TRBD1. The CDR3, as DNA: TGCGCCACCCGGACAGGGGCAGGCTACGAGCAGTACTTC. It yields the protein CATRTGAGYEQYF.